This T cell receptor beta chain comes out of a study of glioma-infiltrating T cells. Study-level findings and limits: Very few CDR3 sequences were shared between tissue and blood. Non-neoplastic patients had below-expected tissue-blood divergence, while all gliomas exceeded expectation.

A word on this clonotype: No antigen is known for it.

Using RNA template, CDR3s of TCR alpha and beta were amplified with iRepertoire arm-PCR. Via MiXCR, TCRdb re-called the multiplex PCR reads, giving one row per CDR3 protein. Of about 140,000 distinct CDR3 sequences detected, roughly two fifths appear once; the ten largest clones hold over 15%. With 3 bases clipped from V and 5 bases from J, the junction kept 11 bases outside the gene matches. The germline gives CDR1 DFQATT, CDR2 SNEGSKA (reference sequence). There are 16 residues in the CDR3. The chain couples TRBV20-1 to TRBJ2-3, with TRBD2 identical over 10 bases. This sequence originates from a human donor with low-grade glioma or glioblastoma, undergoing nonglioma brain surgery, or in good health (not recorded which). The source material was glioma tissue, nonneoplastic brain tissue, or PBMCs (not recorded which). The CDR3, as DNA: TGCAGTGCTAGGGTTCACAGCGGGGGGGCCAGAGATACGCAGTATTTT. Protein sequence: CSARVHSGGARDTQYF.